This entry lists 7 T cell receptor beta chains sequenced from one sample in a study of cytomegalovirus exposure and HLA in healthy donors. Researchers ran the PCR with 60 Vbeta and 13 Jbeta primers. Generated by immunoSEQ multiplex PCR, the TCRdb table keeps only in-frame clones and is missing some. The sample lists about 150,000 clones, around 73% occurring once. Sequencing was performed on PBMCs. Receptors were obtained from a male donor in good health and CMV-seronegative.

The chain links TRBV28 to TRBJ1-5; D is possibly TRBD1 (5 bases). Germline CDR1 is MDHEN and CDR2 is SYDVKM. The ends were cut back, 8 bases at V and 7 bases at J, with 12 bases in the middle. CDR3 length: 12 amino acids. The DNA of the CDR3 is TGTGCCAGCCTAGGGGCCCGACAGCCCCAGCATTTT. It translates to CASLGARQPQHF.

This clone occurred once. As DNA, the CDR3 is TGTGCCAGCAGCTCCCAGGGACTTAAAGAGACCCAGTACTTC. Translated, it gives CASSSQGLKETQYF. The genes are TRBV9 and TRBJ2-5; tentatively, D is TRBD2 (6 bases). Trimming took 4 bases from V and 3 from J, leaving 13 bases between them. Germline CDR1 is SGDLS and CDR2 is YYNGEE. This CDR3 spans 14 amino acids.

The chain recombines TRBV6-5 with TRBJ2-7, with 12 bases identical to TRBD1. The trim removed 2 bases at V and 6 bases at J, leaving 2 bases unmatched. The CDR3 extends over 14 amino acids. Germline V gives CDR1 MNHEY, CDR2 SVGAGI. CDR3 in DNA: TGTGCCAGCAGTTACGGGACAGGGGGCAGCGAGCAGTACTTC. It codes for CASSYGTGGSEQYF.

The rearrangement links TRBV21-1 to TRBJ2-1; the table assigns TRBD1, which was not confirmed against the DNA. TRBV21-1 is tagged as a pseudogene. The CDR3 is 15 residues long. The CDR3 DNA is TGTGCCAGCAGCAAAGAAGAGACAGGCTACAATGAGCAGTTCTTC. Protein sequence: CASSKEETGYNEQFF.

This chain joins TRBV11-3 and TRBJ2-3, with 11 bases lining up with TRBD1. The ends lost 5 bases at V and 5 bases at J; junction bases unmatched: 3. Germline lookup yields CDR1 SGHNT and CDR2 YENEEA. The length of the CDR3 is 14 residues. The CDR3 loop is CASSTGTGGDTQYF. CDR3 in DNA: TGTGCCAGCAGCACCGGGACAGGGGGAGATACGCAGTATTTT.

The V gene is TRBV5-1, the J gene TRBJ2-7; 12 bases map to TRBD1. Germline assignment: CDR1 SGHRS and CDR2 YFSETQ. The CDR3 runs to 15 residues. The V gene end was trimmed by 4 bases and the J gene end by 5 bases; junction bases not matched to a gene: 7. CDR3 protein: CASSRGGTGGDEQYF. The CDR3 DNA follows: TGCGCCAGCAGCCGGGGGGGGACAGGGGGCGACGAGCAGTACTTC.

This clone showed up just once. The chain couples TRBV5-5 to TRBJ2-7, with no clear D. Germline V gene sequence: CDR1 SGHKS, CDR2 YYEKEE (reference sequence). This CDR3 contains 12 residues. V lost 0 bases and J 9 bases, leaving 10 bases between the germline ends. As DNA, the CDR3 is TGTGCCAGCAGCTTGGGGCCCGATGGGCAGTACTTC. Its translation: CASSLGPDGQYF.